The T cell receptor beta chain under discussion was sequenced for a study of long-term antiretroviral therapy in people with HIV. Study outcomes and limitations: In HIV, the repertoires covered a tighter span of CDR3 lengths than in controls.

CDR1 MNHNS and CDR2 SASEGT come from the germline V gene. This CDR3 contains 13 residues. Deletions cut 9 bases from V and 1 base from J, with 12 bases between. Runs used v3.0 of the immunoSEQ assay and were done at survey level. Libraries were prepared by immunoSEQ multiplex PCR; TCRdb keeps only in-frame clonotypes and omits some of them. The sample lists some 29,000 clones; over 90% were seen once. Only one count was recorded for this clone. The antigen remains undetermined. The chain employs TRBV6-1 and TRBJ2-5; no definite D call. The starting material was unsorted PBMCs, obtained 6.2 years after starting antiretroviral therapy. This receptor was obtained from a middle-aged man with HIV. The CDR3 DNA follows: TGTGCCAGTAAAAAGACTGGCCAAGAGACCCAGTACTTC. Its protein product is CASKKTGQETQYF.